What follows is one TCR beta chain and its context. Its antigen is not known. Profiled with immunoSEQ multiplex PCR; TCRdb holds only in-frame clones, not every one. The table records 65,000 to 75,000 clones, roughly 95% of them present only once. Deletions cut 0 bases from V and 0 bases from J, with 6 bases between. The CDR3 totals 15 residues. In germline, CDR1 is KGHSH, CDR2 LQKENI. This record belongs to a study of cytomegalovirus exposure and HLA in healthy donors. Study-wide results and caveats: A few CMV-associated chains proved CMV antigen-specific in vitro. The majority of TCR sequences were rare, yet some public TCRs appeared in many donors. A list of approximately 160 TCR beta chains associated with cytomegalovirus was given. Subsequent analysis showed first-cohort TCR clusters tending to co-occur in some 120 validation repertoires.

Sequenced sample: PBMCs. The chain couples TRBV18 to TRBJ1-3, with D unresolved. This TCR came from a woman between 18 and 29 years old in good health and CMV-seropositive. The CDR3, as DNA: TGTGCCAGCTCACCACCGAACAGCTCTGGAAACACCATATATTTT. This encodes CASSPPNSSGNTIYF.